This passage covers 10 T cell receptor beta chains from one sample sequenced in a study of PD-L1 blockade in urothelial cancer. Repertoires were generated with immunoSEQ multiplex PCR, while TCRdb's copy carries only in-frame clones and drops some. This sample has some 80,000 clones; approximately 90% occur once, and the top ten carry more than 5.5%. Source: PBMCs, taken around atezolizumab (anti-PD-L1) treatment. The source of these receptors is a woman in her 70s with urothelial cancer.

V gene TRBV7-3 combines with J gene TRBJ1-2; D unclear. The length of the CDR3 is 14 residues. The V end was cut by 2 bases, the J end by 6 bases, with 13 bases between. Per the germline V gene, CDR1 is SGHTA and CDR2 is FQGTGA. CDR3 loop: CASSLSAQRDGYTF. In nucleotides, the CDR3 is TGTGCCAGCAGCTTATCAGCCCAGCGGGATGGCTACACCTTC.

The chain is built from TRBV20-1 and TRBJ1-2; tentative D call: TRBD1 (5 bases). The CDR3 consists of 11 residues. The germline V gene encodes CDR1 DFQATT and CDR2 SNEGSKA (reference sequence). V gave up 2 bases and J gave up 7 bases, with 8 bases separating them. The CDR3 loop is CSARQGGGYTF. CDR3 in DNA: TGCAGTGCTAGACAGGGCGGTGGCTACACCTTC.

The V gene is TRBV28, the J gene TRBJ2-1; the D gene is possibly TRBD1 (5 bases). Germline V gene data show CDR1 as MDHEN and CDR2 as SYDVKM. CDR3 size: 16 residues. V lost 2 bases to trimming and J lost 1 base, with 12 bases between them. CDR3 sequence: CASSLSGALSYNEQFF. The CDR3 DNA reads TGTGCCAGCAGTTTAAGTGGGGCCCTATCCTACAATGAGCAGTTCTTC.

The table lists this clone with a count of one. The chain uses TRBV27 and TRBJ1-1; the D gene is possibly TRBD1 (6 bases). In germline, CDR1 is MNHEY, CDR2 SMNVEV (reference sequence). CDR3 length: 15 amino acids. V shed 1 base and J shed 2 bases, with 11 bases lying between them. CDR3 DNA sequence: TGTGCCAGCAGTTTATACCCAGGGGATAACACTGAAGCTTTCTTT. Protein: CASSLYPGDNTEAFF.

This clone was counted a few times. The genes are TRBV13 and TRBJ2-2; no reliable D call. This CDR3 is built from 15 residues. Germline-derived CDR1 and CDR2 are PRHDT and FYEKMQ (reference sequence). Trimming cost V 0 bases and J 1 base, with 6 bases left between them. The CDR3 DNA is TGTGCCAGCAGCTTAGGGAGGATGAACACCGGGGAGCTGTTTTTT. Amino acid sequence: CASSLGRMNTGELFF.

The chain employs TRBV5-1 and TRBJ2-7; possible D gene TRBD1, 7 bases. Trimming took off 1 base at V and 2 bases at J, with 16 bases between the two ends. Germline V gene data show CDR1 as SGHRS and CDR2 as YFSETQ. This CDR3 is built from 16 residues. The CDR3 sequence: CASSLRRDSQAYEQYF. The CDR3 bases are TGCGCCAGCAGCTTGCGGCGGGACAGTCAAGCCTACGAGCAGTACTTC. Full variable domain (remainder filled in from reference TRBV5-1 and TRBJ2-7): KAGVTQTPRYLIKTRGQQVTLSCSPISGHRSVSWYQQTPGQGLQFLFEYFSETQRNKGNFPGRFSGRQFSNSRSEMNVSTLELGDSALYLCASSLRRDSQAYEQYFGPGTRLTVT.

Concerning this clone: The junction and the germline gene differ at one end; a read error may be behind it. The chain links TRBV28 to TRBJ2-3; 8 nucleotides agree with TRBD1. The CDR3 is made up of 11 amino acids. Germline V CDR1 and CDR2: MDHEN, SYDVKM. CDR3 sequence: CASKSPGQVFF. The CDR3 DNA follows: TGTGCCAGCAAAAGCCCGGGACAGGTCTTTTTT.

The chain recombines TRBV6-1 with TRBJ2-2, with 7 positions matching TRBD2. Germline-derived CDR1 and CDR2 are MNHNS and SASEGT. This CDR3 contains 14 residues. J was trimmed by 2 bases and V by 7 bases; bases with no gene match: 4. The CDR3 DNA reads as TGTGCCAGCACCTGGACTAGAAACACCGGGGAGCTGTTTTTT. Translated, it gives CASTWTRNTGELFF.

The sample holds one count of this clone. The chain links TRBV2 to TRBJ2-5; D is uncertain. Trimming took 1 base from V and 3 from J, leaving 9 bases between them. Germline V lookup: CDR1 SNHLY, CDR2 FYNNEI. The CDR3 consists of 14 residues. DNA for the CDR3: TGTGCCAGCAGTGAAGGTATCGTAAAAGAGACCCAGTACTTC. Translated: CASSEGIVKETQYF.

The rearrangement links TRBV6-5 to TRBJ1-2; D might be TRBD1 (5 bases). V shed 0 bases and J shed 0 bases, with 11 bases lying between them. This CDR3 is built from 16 residues. Germline CDR1 is MNHEY and CDR2 is SVGAGI. CDR3 sequence reads: CASSYSGLLPNYGYTF. The DNA for the CDR3 is TGTGCCAGCAGTTACTCGGGACTTCTCCCTAACTATGGCTACACCTTC.